The clone carrying this T cell receptor beta chain was seen many times. What it binds is not known. This sample was included in a study of T cell repertoires in cytomegalovirus infection. Trimming took 2 bases from V and 8 from J, leaving 9 bases between them. The CDR3 runs 12 residues. Looked up from germline, CDR1 is SGHTA and CDR2 is FQGNSA. General study findings and limits: Summed frequency of shared TCR beta families picked out CMV carriers who also had the relevant HLA.

In TCRdb, the reads were re-called with MiXCR into one record per CDR3 protein. The sample includes 300,000 or so distinct CDR3 sequences, around 9.1% of them seen just once. This clonotype was obtained from a human donor in good health (CMV status not recorded). Some clones in this sample may be carry-over from other donors' samples. The sample taken for sequencing was PBMCs. The chain couples TRBV7-2 to TRBJ1-2; unclear D gene. For the CDR3, the DNA is TGTGCCAGCAGCTTATCCACGGAAGGCTACACCTTC. It translates to CASSLSTEGYTF.